This T cell receptor (beta chain) appears in the sequencing data of a study of blood T cell repertoires in COVID-19. Study context: Collection of acute and convalescent COVID-19 samples took place in the United States, Italy and Spain.

The CDR3 consists of 13 residues. CDR1 and CDR2 from the germline V gene are SGHAT and FQDESV (reference sequence). V lost 3 bases and J lost 8, with 11 bases in between. This clone came up once. Clones were read by immunoSEQ multiplex PCR, and TCRdb kept only the in-frame ones, dropping some. The table includes fewer than 65,000 clones, around 85% detected once. This sequence was found in a man aged 55 to 70 with acute or convalescent COVID-19. The material sequenced was peripheral blood. The gene calls are TRBV11-1 and TRBJ2-1; maybe TRBD1 (5 bases). CDR3 residues: CASSFGWGDEQFF. The CDR3 region has the DNA TGTGCCAGCAGCTTCGGGTGGGGCGATGAGCAGTTCTTC.